This TCR beta chain stems from a study of CD8+ T cells in alopecia areata. Study overall: The duration of tofacitinib was 6 to 18 months, with 6 months off drug afterward. Severity among treated patients was scored by the percentage of scalp area affected.

Treatment in this sample: oral pan-JAK inhibitor, 5-10 mg twice daily. Extracted from the samples, RNA was reverse transcribed into cDNA to serve as the sequencing template. Sequencing was performed with immunoSEQ multiplex PCR; in TCRdb, only in-frame clones are kept and a portion is missing. This table has some 150,000 clones, 45% to 60% appearing once. The CDR3 contains 14 residues. The junction had 8 bases not matched to a gene; V was cut back by 8 bases and J by 5 bases. In germline, CDR1 is MNHEY, CDR2 SVGAGI. The sequencing used CD8+ T cells sorted from blood, collected at week 4, from a patient treated with tofacitinib. The sequence was collected from a human donor with alopecia areata. The genes are TRBV6-5 and TRBJ2-2; 7 positions match TRBD1. In DNA, the CDR3 is TGTGCCAGCTTTACAGGGGACGGTACCGGGGAGCTGTTTTTT. Its translation is CASFTGDGTGELFF.